These T cell receptor beta chains were read from a single sample in a study of early T cells in non-severe SARS-CoV-2 infection. TCRdb analysed the 5' RACE reads with MiXCR anew, one entry per CDR3 protein. The repertoire consists of about 64,000 distinct CDR3 sequences, with approximately 10% occurring once and the leading ten covering less than 3%. Specimen: whole blood, collected at baseline. Receptors were obtained from an adult who was a healthcare worker with PCR-confirmed SARS-CoV-2 infection or an uninfected control (not recorded which). Each CDR3 is given with its conserved first and last residue. A D gene is named only where the DNA matches it firmly. Where a row states a size, it is once, few, many or the class of an expanded clone; other rows omit it.

D	size	V	J	DNA	CDR3
.	many	TRBV14	TRBJ1-1	TGTGCCAGCAGCCATGACAGGCAGGCTTTCTTT	CASSHDRQAFF
.	many	TRBV10-2	TRBJ2-7	TGCGCCAGCAGTGCGACAGAAAGCTACGAGCAGTACTTC	CASSATESYEQYF
.	few	TRBV14	TRBJ2-2	TGTGCCAGCAGCCAAGAGGCACGAACCGGGGAGCTGTTTTTT	CASSQEARTGELFF
.	many	TRBV20-1	TRBJ2-2	TGCAGTGCTAGAGTCTCTAGCGAGGCCGGGGAGCTGTTTTTT	CSARVSSEAGELFF
TRBD1	.	TRBV20-1	TRBJ1-1	TGCAGTGCTGGGGACAGTGGAGCTTTCTTT	CSAGDSGAFF
.	few	TRBV10-3	TRBJ1-1	TGTGCCAGCAACCTTCAGGGGAACACTGAAGCTTTCTTT	CASNLQGNTEAFF
.	many	TRBV5-1	TRBJ2-3	TGCGCCAGCTCGCCCTCGGGAAACAGTTTTCCAGATACGCAGTATTTT	CASSPSGNSFPDTQYF
.	few	TRBV3-1	TRBJ2-7	TGTGCCAGCAGCCAAGATCTCCTCGGAGAGCAGTACTTC	CASSQDLLGEQYF
TRBD2	.	TRBV12-3/TRBV12-4	TRBJ2-1	TGTGCCAGCAGACTCCTAGCGGGGGACTACAATGAGCAGTTCTTC	CASRLLAGDYNEQFF
.	many	TRBV7-3	TRBJ1-1	TGTGCCAGCAGCCTGAGACGGGCCTCGGGCACTGAAGCTTTCTTT	CASSLRRASGTEAFF
TRBD2	.	TRBV5-4	TRBJ2-3	TGTGCCAGCAGCTTGCCTAGCGGGGGAGGTAATACGCAGTATTTT	CASSLPSGGGNTQYF
.	.	TRBV11-2	TRBJ1-1	TGTGCCAGCAGCGTTAGTCAGGGAGGGGCTGAAGCTTTCTTT	CASSVSQGGAEAFF
.	many	TRBV30	TRBJ1-1	TGTGCCTGGAGTTCCACTTTGAACACTGAAGCTTTCTTT	CAWSSTLNTEAFF
TRBD2	few	TRBV12-3/TRBV12-4	TRBJ2-1	TGTGCCAGCAGTTCCGAGCGGGGGGCTGATGAGCAGTTCTTC	CASSSERGADEQFF
.	.	TRBV3-1	TRBJ2-3	TGTGCCAGCAGCCAGGGCCCCCGGCCGTATTTT	CASSQGPRPYF
.	few	TRBV7-2	TRBJ2-3	TGTGCCAGCAGCACAAGGACCGGATTAGATACGCAGTATTTT	CASSTRTGLDTQYF
.	many	TRBV14	TRBJ2-5	TGTGCCAGCAGCCACTCAGGGATCTTGGAGACCCAGTACTTC	CASSHSGILETQYF
TRBD1	.	TRBV30	TRBJ1-2	TGTGCCTGGAGCGTCATACAGGGGCTCGGCGGCTACACCTTC	CAWSVIQGLGGYTF
.	.	TRBV30	TRBJ2-7	TGTGCCTGGAGTGCGCTTGGAACGGAGTACTTC	CAWSALGTEYF
.	.	TRBV7-8	TRBJ2-2	TGTGCCAGCACCCGGACACAAGCGAACACCGGGGAGCTGTTTTTT	CASTRTQANTGELFF
.	few	TRBV4-3	TRBJ2-3	TGCGCCAGCAGCCAATCCCGGGGAGATACGCAGTATTTT	CASSQSRGDTQYF
.	.	TRBV7-3	TRBJ2-1	TGTGCCAGCAGCCCCCAGGGTTACCCGACGTACAATGAGCAGTTCTTC	CASSPQGYPTYNEQFF
TRBD2	.	TRBV11-2	TRBJ2-1	TGTGCCAGCAGCTCTAGCGGGGGGGCGCATGAGCAGTTCTTC	CASSSSGGAHEQFF
.	many	TRBV28	TRBJ2-7	TGTGCTCCATCGGGGGTAGGGCGCTCCTACGAGCAGTACTTC	CAPSGVGRSYEQYF
.	.	TRBV30	TRBJ2-1	TGTGCCTGGAGTGCGAGGAATGAGCAGTTCTTC	CAWSARNEQFF
TRBD1	many	TRBV29-1	TRBJ2-2	TGCAGCGTAGGGACAGGGGGATTTCCCGGGGAGCTGTTTTTT	CSVGTGGFPGELFF
.	.	TRBV12-3/TRBV12-4	TRBJ2-2	TGTGCCAGCAGTTTAGGACAGGGAGGGGCAGGGGAGCTGTTTTTT	CASSLGQGGAGELFF
TRBD2	many	TRBV20-1	TRBJ2-2	TGCAGTGCTAGAGAGGGACTAACCGGGGAGCTGTTTTTT	CSAREGLTGELFF
.	few	TRBV4-1	TRBJ2-1	TGCGCCAGCAACCAAGATTCACAGGGAAAGCAGTTCTTC	CASNQDSQGKQFF
TRBD1	.	TRBV12-5	TRBJ2-2	TGTGCTAGTGTTTCAGGGACAGGGAGATACACCGGGGAGCTGTTTTTT	CASVSGTGRYTGELFF
.	few	TRBV2	TRBJ2-1	TGTGCCAGCAGTGGTATCTCCCCCCCTGGCAATGAGCAGTTCTTC	CASSGISPPGNEQFF
.	many	TRBV10-3	TRBJ2-7	TGTGCCATCAGTGTCGGGAACGAGGGCGAGCAGTACTTC	CAISVGNEGEQYF
.	many	TRBV6-1	TRBJ1-1	TGTGCCAGCAGTGAACAGGGCCGAGACACTGAAGCTTTCTTT	CASSEQGRDTEAFF
.	.	TRBV10-3	TRBJ1-1	TGTGCCGCCGGGGACAACCTGAACACTGAAGCTTTCTTT	CAAGDNLNTEAFF
TRBD1	few	TRBV20-1	TRBJ1-2	TGCAGTGCTAGAGTTCTGCCCTATCCCGGGACAGGGGATGGCTACACCTTC	CSARVLPYPGTGDGYTF
.	.	TRBV18	TRBJ1-2	TGTGCCAGCTCGATCCGGTCAGGGGATGATGGCTACACCTTC	CASSIRSGDDGYTF
TRBD1	many	TRBV30	TRBJ2-1	TGTGCCTGCGCGGGACAGGCTAACTACAATGAGCAGTTCTTC	CACAGQANYNEQFF
.	few	TRBV27	TRBJ1-2	.	CASSSSWGQGGGYTF
TRBD2	.	TRBV12-3/TRBV12-4	TRBJ2-5	TGTGCCAGCAGGGACGGGAGCGGGGGGGAGACCCAGTACTTC	CASRDGSGGETQYF
.	few	TRBV5-1	TRBJ1-3	TGCGCCAGCAGCCCGGAGACTTCCTCTGGAAACACCATATATTTT	CASSPETSSGNTIYF
TRBD2	.	TRBV10-3	TRBJ2-1	TGTGCCATCAGGGGACTAGTCTCCTACAATGAGCAGTTCTTC	CAIRGLVSYNEQFF
TRBD2	.	TRBV4-2	TRBJ2-3	TGTGCCAGCAGCCAAGAGTCAGCGGGGGGGAAGGATACGCAGTATTTT	CASSQESAGGKDTQYF
.	few	TRBV14	TRBJ1-1	TGTGCCAGCAGCCTTAGGGGGATTACAGAAGCTTTCTTT	CASSLRGITEAFF
.	few	TRBV4-1	TRBJ2-3	TGCGCCAGCAGCCAAGAGGCGAGCTTTAATACGCAGTATTTT	CASSQEASFNTQYF
TRBD1	few	TRBV7-6	TRBJ2-5	TGTGCCAGCAGCTTACGACGGAACAGGGGGGAGACCCAGTACTTC	CASSLRRNRGETQYF
TRBD1	.	TRBV6-5	TRBJ2-7	TGTGCCAGCAGTCCGTACAGGGGGAGTTCCTACGAGCAGTACTTC	CASSPYRGSSYEQYF
.	.	TRBV12-2	TRBJ2-7	TGTGCAAGTCGCTTAGCGTTCAAGGGGGCGACCTACGAGCAGTACTTC	CASRLAFKGATYEQYF
.	.	TRBV18	TRBJ2-3	TGTGCCAGGGCTGCCATTGGCACAGATACGCAGTATTTT	CARAAIGTDTQYF
TRBD1	.	TRBV7-7	TRBJ2-5	TGTGCTAGCAGCCGTCTGACAGGGAAAGAGACCCAGTACTTC	CASSRLTGKETQYF
.	.	TRBV7-6	TRBJ2-2	TGTGCCAGCAGCCAGGGCCCCGCGAACACCGGGGAGCTGTTTTTT	CASSQGPANTGELFF
.	.	TRBV7-6	TRBJ2-3	TGTGCCAGCAGCTTAGTAGGAACCCGGTACATAGATACGCAGTATTTT	CASSLVGTRYIDTQYF
.	few	TRBV20-1	TRBJ1-5	TGCAGTGCTAGCGCCAGGGCAGGGGAGGAGCAGCCCCAGCATTTT	CSASARAGEEQPQHF